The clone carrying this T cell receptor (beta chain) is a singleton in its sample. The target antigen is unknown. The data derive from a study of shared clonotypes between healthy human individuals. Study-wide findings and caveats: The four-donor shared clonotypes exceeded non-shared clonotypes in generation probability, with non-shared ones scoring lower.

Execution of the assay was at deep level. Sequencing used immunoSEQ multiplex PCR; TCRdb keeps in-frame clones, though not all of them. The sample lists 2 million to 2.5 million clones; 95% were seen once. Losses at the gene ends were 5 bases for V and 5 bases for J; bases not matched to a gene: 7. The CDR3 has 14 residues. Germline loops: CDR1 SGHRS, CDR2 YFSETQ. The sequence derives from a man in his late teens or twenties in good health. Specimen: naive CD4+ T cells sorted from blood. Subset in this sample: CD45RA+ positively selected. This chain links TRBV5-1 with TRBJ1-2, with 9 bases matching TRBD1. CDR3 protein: CASRKDRGSYGYTF. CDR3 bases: TGCGCCAGCAGAAAGGACAGGGGTTCTTATGGCTACACCTTC.